This paragraph reports one T cell receptor beta chain. The CDR3 is 15 amino acids. Germline loops: CDR1 SGHTA, CDR2 FQGNSA. With V trimmed by 5 bases and J by 2 bases, 4 bases remained unmatched. These data originate in a study of T cell changes during pregnancy in multiple sclerosis. Assay used: immunoSEQ multiplex PCR; TCRdb lists only in-frame clones, some missing. Among about 36,000 clones, about 88% were seen once, and the ten largest hold about 11%. The TCR comes from a female donor with multiple sclerosis, enrolled in a pregnancy study. The rearrangement joins TRBV7-2 to TRBJ2-1; 9 nucleotides match TRBD1. Sequences were derived from CD8+ T cells from peripheral blood mononuclear cells, sampled in the third trimester of pregnancy. The CDR3: CASSTGTGPYNEQFF. The DNA for the CDR3 is TGTGCCAGCAGCACAGGGACAGGGCCCTACAATGAGCAGTTCTTC.